Below are 18 T cell receptor beta chains sequenced from a single sample in a study of T cells in Graves' hyperthyroidism and ophthalmopathy. Amplified regions were TCR beta CDR3 sequences from RNA transcripts. Using the HTBI primer set, a first-round RT-PCR was run on the TCR CDR3. TCRdb re-called the multiplex PCR reads through MiXCR, storing one row per CDR3 protein. The sample lists more than 450,000 distinct CDR3 sequences; about 20% were seen once. Sequencing was carried out using blood. These receptors all come from a man aged 40-49 years with Graves' ophthalmopathy.

The J gene is TRBJ1-1, the V gene TRBV20-1; 7 bases align to TRBD1. CDR1 DFQATT and CDR2 SNEGSKA come from the germline V gene (reference sequence). V gave up 5 bases and J gave up 7 bases; unmatched junction bases: 7. The CDR3 loop spans 12 amino acids. The DNA of the CDR3 is TGCAGTGCTCAAAGGACAGGTATTGAAGCTTTCTTT. The encoded protein is CSAQRTGIEAFF.

V usage is TRBV7-9 and J usage is TRBJ2-3; TRBD1 matches at 9 bases. CDR1 and CDR2 from the germline V gene are SEHNR and FQNEAQ (reference sequence). Losses at the gene ends were 6 bases for V and 4 bases for J; bases not matched to a gene: 8. The CDR3 has 15 residues. CDR3 bases: TGTGCCAGCAGACAACAGGGGGCGAACGCAGATACGCAGTATTTT. Amino acids: CASRQQGANADTQYF.

This chain links TRBV4-3 with TRBJ1-2; D is uncertain. This CDR3 has 15 residues. Trimming took off 0 bases at V and 6 bases at J, with 14 bases between the two ends. Germline CDR1 LGHNA, CDR2 YSLEER. The CDR3 is CASSQDLEVYDGYTF. The CDR3 nucleotides read TGCGCCAGCAGCCAAGATCTCGAGGTTTACGATGGCTACACCTTC.

This clonotype was counted many times. J is TRBJ2-3 and V is TRBV5-1; D is perhaps TRBD1 or TRBD2 (7 bases each). The CDR3 sequence is 15 residues long. Trimming took off 2 bases at V and 3 bases at J, with 13 bases between the two ends. Germline V gives CDR1 SGHRS, CDR2 YFSETQ. The CDR3, as DNA: TGCGCCAGCAGCTTAAGGCAGGGGGGGACAGATACGCAGTATTTT. Translation gives CASSLRQGGTDTQYF. The full variable domain, completed using reference TRBV5-1 and TRBJ2-3, is KAGVTQTPRYLIKTRGQQVTLSCSPISGHRSVSWYQQTPGQGLQFLFEYFSETQRNKGNFPGRFSGRQFSNSRSEMNVSTLELGDSALYLCASSLRQGGTDTQYFGPGTRLTVL.

At least ten counts were recorded for this clonotype. The rearrangement links TRBV6-1 to TRBJ2-7, with D perhaps TRBD1 (5 bases). Trimming removed 8 bases from V and 3 bases from J, with 17 bases in between. This CDR3 region has 14 residues. Germline lookup yields CDR1 MNHNS and CDR2 SASEGT. The CDR3 reads CASQGRQIHYEQYF. DNA of the CDR3: TGTGCCAGCCAAGGCAGACAGATCCACTACGAGCAGTACTTC.

The chain couples TRBV11-3 to TRBJ2-1; tentatively, D is TRBD1 (5 bases). This CDR3 spans 14 amino acids. Germline V CDR1 and CDR2: SGHNT, YENEEA. Trimming pared 5 bases from V and 4 bases from J, leaving 12 bases between. This chain's CDR3 is CASSVKRGYNEQFF. In nucleotides, the CDR3 is TGTGCCAGCAGCGTTAAAAGGGGTTACAATGAGCAGTTCTTC.

Points on this clonotype: A read error may be the cause here, since a much bigger clone is one base away. The rearrangement links TRBV2 to TRBJ2-1; 7 positions match TRBD1. The CDR3 totals 14 residues. Trimming took 5 bases from V and 13 from J; bases not matched to a gene: 14. Per the germline V gene, CDR1 is SNHLY and CDR2 is FYNNEI. In nucleotides, the CDR3 is TGTGCCAGCAGTTTTCGACAGGGAGTGGAGACCCAGTTCTTC. Protein: CASSFRQGVETQFF.

This clonotype was recorded many times. This rearrangement joins TRBV27 to TRBJ2-5; D uncertain. The CDR3 contains 16 residues. Trimming removed 3 bases from V and 1 base from J, with 15 bases in between. The germline CDR1 and CDR2 sequences are MNHEY and SMNVEV (reference sequence). CDR3 sequence (DNA): TGTGCCAGCAGTTTCTACCCCCGGGCCAGCCAAGAGACCCAGTACTTC. It codes for CASSFYPRASQETQYF.

The J gene is TRBJ2-3, the V gene TRBV7-9; D possibly corresponds to TRBD2 (6 bases). V was pared by 4 bases and J by 4 bases, with 15 bases between. This CDR3 region has 15 residues. Germline CDR1 SEHNR, CDR2 FQNEAQ (reference sequence). The CDR3, as DNA: TGTGCCAGCAGCTCCTACGGGACTCCCGCAGATACGCAGTATTTT. Encoded protein: CASSSYGTPADTQYF.

This chain links TRBV6-5 with TRBJ1-1; D might be TRBD1 (5 bases). Germline V lookup: CDR1 MNHEY, CDR2 SVGAGI. Trimming pared 0 bases from V and 4 bases from J, leaving 12 bases between. CDR3 length: 15 amino acids. CDR3 amino acids: CASSYSDSLGTEAFF. The CDR3 DNA reads as TGTGCCAGCAGTTACTCTGACAGCTTGGGCACTGAAGCTTTCTTT.

In this sample, this clonotype turned up many times. This chain connects TRBV11-2 to TRBJ2-1; 8 nucleotides match TRBD2. The germline CDR1 and CDR2 sequences are SGHAT and FQNNGV. CDR3 length equals 15 residues. Germline trimming cut 3 bases from V and 7 bases from J; bases unmatched to any gene: 8. The CDR3 protein is CASSLFPAGDNEQFF. The CDR3 DNA reads as TGTGCCAGCAGCTTGTTCCCAGCGGGGGATAATGAGCAGTTCTTC.

About this clonotype: Possible read error: a much larger clone is one base away. The conserved final phenylalanine or tryptophan is absent from the CDR3, which likely points to a read error. This rearrangement joins TRBV11-2 to TRBJ1-1; 7 nucleotides line up with TRBD1. Germline V CDR1 and CDR2: SGHAT, FQNNGV. V lost 5 bases to trimming and J lost 0 bases; unmatched junction nucleotides: 6. The CDR3 totals 15 residues. This CDR3 is CASSHRDRMNTEAFL. CDR3 nucleotides: TGTGCCAGCAGCCACCGGGACAGAATGAACACTGAAGCTTTCCTT.

This clonotype has only a few counts. V is TRBV6-1 and J is TRBJ2-3; a possible D gene is TRBD2 (6 bases). Germline V gene lookup returns CDR1 MNHNS and CDR2 SASEGT. The CDR3 contains 14 residues. V lost 6 bases and J lost 3, with 13 bases in between. The DNA for the CDR3 is TGTGCCAGCAGGGCGGGACCGCGGACAGATACGCAGTATTTT. Its protein product is CASRAGPRTDTQYF.

In regard to this clonotype: A junction boundary mismatches the germline segment, possibly from a read error. The V gene is TRBV20-1, the J gene TRBJ2-3; D may be TRBD2 (5 bases). CDR1 is DFQATT, CDR2 SNEGSKA, per germline (reference sequence). CDR3 length: 15 residues. Written as DNA, the CDR3 is TGCGGTGCTAGAGATATTAACGGGAACACAGATACGCAGTATTTT. Amino acids: CGARDINGNTDTQYF.

Here the CDR3 DNA reads TGTGCCAGCGGATACCCCCCTACCGGGACTAGCGGGATCGCGAATGAGCAGTTCTTC. Translated, it gives CASGYPPTGTSGIANEQFF. The chain couples TRBV11-2 to TRBJ2-1; 13 bases fit TRBD2. CDR3 size: 19 residues. CDR1 and CDR2 (germline): SGHAT, FQNNGV. J gave up 7 bases and V 8 bases, and 20 bases lay outside the gene matches.

This clonotype was seen only a few times. This chain uses TRBV3-1 with TRBJ1-1; tentatively, D is TRBD1 (5 bases). Germline V gene lookup returns CDR1 LGHDT and CDR2 YNNKEL (reference sequence). The CDR3 consists of 14 residues. V was trimmed by 4 bases and J by 4 bases, leaving 13 bases between them. CDR3 residues: CASSRFGGATEAFF. The CDR3 DNA reads TGTGCCAGCAGCCGCTTCGGAGGGGCCACTGAAGCTTTCTTT.

This clonotype occurred many times. V gene TRBV6-1 combines with J gene TRBJ1-1, with a tentative D call TRBD1 (6 bases). V was trimmed by 3 bases and J by 5 bases, leaving 10 bases between them. There are 13 residues in the CDR3. Germline V gene sequence: CDR1 MNHNS, CDR2 SASEGT. In DNA form, the CDR3 reads TGTGCCAGCAGTGACGGTACAGGGACTGAAGCTTTCTTT. It specifies CASSDGTGTEAFF.

The sample holds many counts of this clonotype. The chain employs TRBV11-1 and TRBJ1-1; possible D gene TRBD1, 6 bases. The germline gives CDR1 SGHAT, CDR2 FQDESV (reference sequence). There are 13 residues in the CDR3. V was pared by 1 base and J by 7 bases, with 10 bases between. The CDR3 here is CASSLVTGFEAFF. CDR3 coding DNA: TGTGCCAGCAGCTTAGTAACAGGGTTTGAAGCTTTCTTT.